This TCR beta chain is from a study of blood T cell repertoires in COVID-19. Study summary: Sources were T cells, B-cell-depleted T cells, or PBMCs; the material itself was cDNA or gDNA.

Germline-derived CDR1 and CDR2 are SGDLS and YYNGEE. V gave up 7 bases and J gave up 4 bases, with 9 bases separating them. This CDR3 is built from 12 residues. Libraries were prepared by immunoSEQ multiplex PCR; TCRdb keeps only in-frame clonotypes and omits some of them. The sample contains about 270,000 clones, around nine tenths of which appear only once. This clone was seen more than once but under ten times. Sequencing was carried out using peripheral blood. The chain couples TRBV9 to TRBJ2-1; tentative D call: TRBD2 (6 bases). The clonotype was recovered from a man aged 40-49 years with active or convalescent COVID-19. The CDR3: CASAGGYNEQFF. The CDR3 DNA reads as TGTGCCAGCGCTGGGGGGTACAATGAGCAGTTCTTC.